The 31 T cell receptor beta chains presented below share a single source sample, sequenced in a study of blood T cells in healthy people across ages (dated by TCRdb to 2014 to 2015). Library construction relied on 5' RACE. The instrument given in TCRdb is Illumina HiSeq 2500. The second PCR ran for about 6 to 12 cycles and used a J-beta primer mix along with a sample-barcoded 5' primer. The raw public data were reprocessed by TCRdb itself: fastp quality trimming at Q25, MiXCR clonotype calling, in-frame beta chains only. Each entry is one CDR3 protein sequence, shown with its most common DNA and genes. The sample table records about 1.4 million distinct CDR3 sequences; 55% to 75% of these occur just once. Of the sample, 6.5% to 8.5% is held by the ten largest clones. The sample taken for sequencing was blood. The receptors shown here come from a man between 18 and 35 years old in good health.

This clonotype turned up a few times. The V gene is TRBV7-2, the J gene TRBJ2-1, with 14 bases that match TRBD2. Looked up from germline, CDR1 is SGHTA and CDR2 is FQGNSA. The V gene end was trimmed by 1 base and the J gene end by 9 bases; junction bases not matched to a gene: 2. The CDR3 is 15 residues long. CDR3 loop: CASSLVTSGRGEQFF. The CDR3 nucleotides read TGTGCCAGCAGCTTAGTGACTAGCGGGAGGGGTGAGCAGTTCTTC.

The chain recombines TRBV4-1 with TRBJ2-3; TRBD1 is a possible D gene (6 bases). CDR3 size: 14 residues. Trimming left V 4 bases short and J 2 bases short, with 10 bases between. Per germline, CDR1 MGHRA and CDR2 YSYEKL. CDR3 bases: TGCGCCAGCAGCCGAGGACAGAACACAGATACGCAGTATTTT. Its protein product is CASSRGQNTDTQYF.

This clonotype is a singleton in its sample. CDR3 region: CASSVKVGYTEAFF. The CDR3 DNA is TGTGCCAGCAGTGTTAAAGTAGGGTACACTGAAGCTTTCTTT. The chain employs TRBV28 and TRBJ1-1, with no clear D. V lost 5 bases, J lost 3 bases, and 13 bases lay in between. The CDR3 runs 14 residues. Per the germline V gene, CDR1 is MDHEN and CDR2 is SYDVKM.

V gene TRBV11-2 combines with J gene TRBJ2-6; no clear D. Germline CDR1 SGHAT, CDR2 FQNNGV. This CDR3 comprises 18 residues. V was pared by 0 bases and J by 0 bases, with 12 bases between. The CDR3 spells CASSLDALLFSGANVLTF. For the CDR3, the DNA is TGTGCCAGCAGCTTAGACGCGCTCCTCTTCTCTGGGGCCAACGTCCTGACTTTC.

The chain is built from TRBV2 and TRBJ1-2; tentative D call: TRBD1 (6 bases). This CDR3 has 16 amino acids. V lost 2 bases, J lost 8 bases, and 21 bases lay in between. Germline values: CDR1 SNHLY, CDR2 FYNNEI. The CDR3 DNA reads as TGTGCCAGCAGTGAAACCCCGAACAGGGTAGACTGGGGCTACACCTTC. It specifies CASSETPNRVDWGYTF.

The chain employs TRBV2 and TRBJ2-5; 7 nucleotides line up with TRBD1. The germline V gene has CDR1 SNHLY and CDR2 FYNNEI. CDR3 length: 14 amino acids. After removal of 6 bases from V and 3 bases from J, the junction contained 7 bases not matched to a gene. The chain's CDR3 is CASSPRQGEETQYF. In DNA, the CDR3 is TGTGCCAGCAGCCCAAGACAGGGCGAAGAGACCCAGTACTTC. Drawing the rest from reference TRBV2 and TRBJ2-5, the complete variable domain is EPEVTQTPSHQVTQMGQEVILRCVPISNHLYFYWYRQILGQKVEFLVSFYNNEISEKSEIFDDQFSVERPDGSNFTLKIRSTKLEDSAMYFCASSPRQGEETQYFGPGTRLLVL.

The chain is built from TRBV7-2 and TRBJ1-6; D may be TRBD1 (5 bases). CDR3 length equals 16 residues. The V and J ends lost 1 base and 9 bases respectively, with 16 bases between them. Germline V gene sequence: CDR1 SGHTA, CDR2 FQGNSA. CDR3 sequence (DNA): TGTGCCAGCAGCTTAGATAAGGGACTTACGTCTTCACCCCTCCACTTT. Its protein is CASSLDKGLTSSPLHF.

This chain uses TRBV4-1 with TRBJ2-7; no reliable D call. The CDR3 has 15 residues. Germline V gene data show CDR1 as MGHRA and CDR2 as YSYEKL. Trimming left V 4 bases short and J 2 bases short, with 15 bases between. In nucleotides, the CDR3 is TGCGCCAGCAGCCCCCGGGCCTCAAGTCCCTACGAGCAGTACTTC. It translates to CASSPRASSPYEQYF.

This clonotype turned up a few times. The chain uses TRBV29-1 and TRBJ2-1; TRBD2 matches at 12 bases. Per germline, CDR1 SQVTM and CDR2 ANQGSEA. The CDR3 length is 15 residues. The J segment lost 9 bases and the V segment lost 8 bases, leaving 14 bases of the junction unmatched. CDR3 sequence reads: CSHTSLAGGPSEQFF. The CDR3 DNA reads as TGCAGCCACACCTCCCTAGCGGGAGGGCCCAGTGAGCAGTTCTTC.

The chain recombines TRBV6-5 with TRBJ2-7; 9 bases align to TRBD2. The CDR3 length is 15 residues. V shed 5 bases, J shed 6 bases, and the junction held 11 bases outside the gene matches. Germline CDR1 and CDR2: MNHEY and SVGAGI. The CDR3 coding sequence is TGTGCCAGCAGTGGTCCCGGGACTAGCTCCCGCGAGCAGTACTTC. This encodes CASSGPGTSSREQYF.

This clonotype is a singleton in its sample. The rearrangement links TRBV6-5 to TRBJ2-1, with 12 bases lining up with TRBD2. The germline CDR1 and CDR2 sequences are MNHEY and SVGAGI. The CDR3 length is 16 residues. V lost 4 bases and J lost 7; bases outside the gene matches: 8. For the CDR3, the DNA is TGTGCCAGCAGTTCGACTAGCGGGAGCTGGGGAAATGAGCAGTTCTTC. This sequence encodes CASSSTSGSWGNEQFF.

This clonotype was seen more than once but under ten times. The chain has TRBV7-2 and TRBJ2-3; no firm D call. The CDR3 sequence is 15 residues long. V lost 2 bases, J lost 6 bases, and 15 bases lay in between. Germline V gene sequence: CDR1 SGHTA, CDR2 FQGNSA. The CDR3 loop is CASSLSAGFVDTQYF. CDR3 DNA sequence: TGTGCCAGCAGCTTAAGCGCTGGGTTTGTTGATACGCAGTATTTT.

The chain recombines TRBV6-5 with TRBJ2-1, with D possibly called TRBD1 or TRBD2 (5 bases each). Between the trimmed V and J ends, which lost 0 bases and 8 bases, there was a span of 17 bases. Germline V gene lookup returns CDR1 MNHEY and CDR2 SVGAGI. The CDR3 is made up of 16 amino acids. DNA of the CDR3: TGTGCCAGCAGTTACTCGCACGGGACGGCGGAGGATGAGCAGTTCTTC. Translating it yields CASSYSHGTAEDEQFF.

This chain joins TRBV4-1 and TRBJ2-5; 7 bases match TRBD1. The CDR3 runs to 14 residues. Per the germline V gene, CDR1 is MGHRA and CDR2 is YSYEKL. Trimming at V came to 1 base and at J to 11 bases, leaving 10 bases not matched to a gene. The CDR3 sequence: CASSQVQGGLEQYF. The CDR3 DNA is TGCGCCAGCAGCCAAGTTCAAGGGGGCCTTGAGCAGTACTTC.

The chain joins TRBV7-9 to TRBJ2-1; 8 bases agree with TRBD2. From germline, CDR1 is SEHNR and CDR2 FQNEAQ (reference sequence). The CDR3 totals 17 residues. J was trimmed by 0 bases and V by 5 bases; bases with no gene match: 9. This CDR3 reads CASSPNQRGSSYNEQFF. DNA of the CDR3: TGTGCCAGCAGCCCTAATCAGCGGGGGAGCTCCTACAATGAGCAGTTCTTC.

The rearrangement links TRBV7-9 to TRBJ1-4; possible D gene TRBD1, 6 bases. Germline CDR1 reads SEHNR; CDR2 reads FQNEAQ (reference sequence). This CDR3 has 11 residues. The V gene lost 8 bases and the J gene lost 7 bases, with 8 bases spanning the gap. CDR3 protein: CASLTGEKLFF. The CDR3 coding sequence is TGTGCCAGCTTGACAGGTGAAAAACTGTTTTTT.

This chain links TRBV12-3 or TRBV12-4 with TRBJ1-1; D might be TRBD1 (6 bases). The CDR3 consists of 14 residues. V was shortened by 8 bases and J by 3 bases, with 16 bases between the two germline ends. CDR3 region: CASGGGGKDTEAFF. The CDR3 DNA reads TGTGCCAGCGGAGGAGGGGGTAAAGACACTGAAGCTTTCTTT.

The genes are TRBV10-3 and TRBJ2-5, with 7 bases lining up with TRBD2. With the DNA end fitting TRBJ2-7 better, the J assignment may be wrong. Germline CDR1 and CDR2: ENHRY and SYGVKD. The CDR3 is 11 amino acids. This CDR3 reads CASTAGDEQYF. The CDR3 DNA sequence: TGTGCCAGTACCGCGGGGGACGAGCAGTACTTC.

This clonotype was seen more than once but under ten times. The junction and the germline gene differ at one end; a read error may be behind it. The chain uses TRBV10-3 and TRBJ2-7; D call uncertain. The CDR3 runs to 11 residues. Germline assignment: CDR1 ENHRY and CDR2 SYGVKD. The CDR3 spells CAISDTYEQYF. The CDR3 DNA sequence: TGTGCCATCAGTGACACCTACGAACAGTACTTC.

The CDR3, as DNA: TGTGCCAGCAGGTCTAAGCCTCAAGGGGGCTACACCTTC. Translating it yields CASRSKPQGGYTF. The chain recombines TRBV27 with TRBJ1-2; no definite D call. The CDR3 spans 13 residues. Trimming took 6 bases from V and 8 from J, leaving 16 bases between them. Per the germline V gene, CDR1 is MNHEY and CDR2 is SMNVEV (reference sequence).

The chain couples TRBV20-1 to TRBJ2-1; 8 bases align to TRBD1. The CDR3 runs 15 residues. V was pared by 6 bases and J by 2 bases, with 9 bases of the junction left unmatched. Germline V gene sequence: CDR1 DFQATT, CDR2 SNEGSKA (reference sequence). The DNA of the CDR3 is TGCAGTGCCAGCAACAGGGGGAGACCCTACAATGAGCAGTTCTTC. Its protein is CSASNRGRPYNEQFF.

The gene calls are TRBV11-2 and TRBJ2-7; 10 bases fit TRBD1. This CDR3 is 16 amino acids long. Looked up from germline, CDR1 is SGHAT and CDR2 is FQNNGV. After removal of 4 bases from V and 3 bases from J, the junction contained 9 bases not matched to a gene. This chain's CDR3 is CASSSVSGQGSYEQYF. The CDR3 nucleotides are TGTGCCAGCAGCTCCGTTTCGGGACAGGGGAGCTACGAGCAGTACTTC.

The sample holds a few counts of this clonotype. The gene calls are TRBV5-1 and TRBJ2-3, with a tentative D call TRBD2 (6 bases). CDR3 size: 17 residues. In germline, CDR1 is SGHRS, CDR2 YFSETQ. V lost 4 bases to trimming and J lost 4 bases, with 22 bases between them. The CDR3 reads CASSPWLATGVADTQYF. The CDR3 DNA sequence: TGCGCCAGCAGCCCCTGGCTGGCGACGGGGGTCGCAGATACGCAGTATTTT.

This clonotype turned up a few times. The chain links TRBV29-1 to TRBJ1-2; D gene unclear. V was shortened by 7 bases and J by 4 bases, with 16 bases between the two germline ends. Germline CDR1 SQVTM, CDR2 ANQGSEA. The length of the CDR3 is 13 residues. The chain's CDR3 is CSAGYVGGYGYTF. The CDR3 nucleotides read TGCAGCGCTGGGTACGTGGGAGGCTATGGCTACACCTTC.

The chain recombines TRBV24-1 with TRBJ2-3, with TRBD1 matching 8 bases. This CDR3 contains 18 residues. In germline, CDR1 is KGHDR, CDR2 SFDVKD. J gave up 0 bases and V 5 bases, and 12 bases lay outside the gene matches. The CDR3 region has the DNA TGTGCCACCAGTGGAATCGACAGGGGTGAGAGAAGCACAGATACGCAGTATTTT. It codes for CATSGIDRGERSTDTQYF.

J is TRBJ1-2 and V is TRBV13; 7 bases agree with TRBD1. Germline V gene lookup returns CDR1 PRHDT and CDR2 FYEKMQ (reference sequence). The length of the CDR3 is 15 residues. The trim removed 1 base at V and 4 bases at J, leaving 6 bases unmatched. The DNA of the CDR3 is TGTGCCAGCAGCTTAGCCCAAGGACAGGTCTATGGCTACACCTTC. It codes for CASSLAQGQVYGYTF.

The chain links TRBV6-5 to TRBJ2-7; D not resolved. V lost 0 bases and J 2 bases, leaving 11 bases between the germline ends. The CDR3 length is 15 residues. The germline V gene has CDR1 MNHEY and CDR2 SVGAGI. The CDR3: CASSYSPTTTYEQYF. In DNA form, the CDR3 reads TGTGCCAGCAGTTACTCGCCCACAACTACCTACGAGCAGTACTTC.

The chain has TRBV6-6 and TRBJ1-4, with 8 bases identical to TRBD1. The V gene's germline CDR1 is MNHNY and CDR2 SVGAGI (reference sequence). The CDR3 consists of 14 residues. Trimming took 4 bases from V and 6 from J; bases not matched to a gene: 4. Here the CDR3 DNA reads TGTGCCAGCAGTTGGACAGGGAAGGATGAAAAACTGTTTTTT. This sequence encodes CASSWTGKDEKLFF.

V and J are TRBV7-2 and TRBJ2-4, with D tentatively TRBD1 (5 bases). Deletions cut 5 bases from V and 6 bases from J, with 14 bases between. CDR1 and CDR2 (germline): SGHTA, FQGNSA. This CDR3 has 14 amino acids. CDR3 sequence reads: CASSEMAGSNIQYF. The CDR3 DNA is TGTGCCAGCAGCGAAATGGCAGGGTCAAACATTCAGTACTTC. Together with reference TRBV7-2 and TRBJ2-4, the CDR3 gives the full variable domain: GAGVSQSPSNKVTEKGKDVELRCDPISGHTALYWYRQSLGQGLEFLIYFQGNSAPDKSGLPSDRFSAERTGGSVSTLTIQRTQQEDSAVYLCASSEMAGSNIQYFGAGTRLSVL.

This sequence joins TRBV7-8 and TRBJ2-5; D gene uncertain. The J call may be in error: the DNA end matches TRBJ2-7 better. CDR1 is SGHVS, CDR2 FQNEAQ, per germline. The length of the CDR3 is 14 residues. The CDR3 DNA reads as TGTGCCAGCAGCTTATTGGTCAGCAGCTACGAGCAGTACTTC. Protein product: CASSLLVSSYEQYF.

This rearrangement joins TRBV6-1 to TRBJ1-5, with a weak D call TRBD1 (6 bases). Trimming removed 4 bases at V and 5 bases at J, with 18 bases between. This CDR3 is built from 16 residues. The V gene's germline CDR1 is MNHNS and CDR2 SASEGT. CDR3 sequence reads: CASSVGFRGSDQPQHF. DNA for the CDR3: TGTGCCAGCAGTGTGGGGTTCAGGGGATCCGATCAGCCCCAGCATTTT.